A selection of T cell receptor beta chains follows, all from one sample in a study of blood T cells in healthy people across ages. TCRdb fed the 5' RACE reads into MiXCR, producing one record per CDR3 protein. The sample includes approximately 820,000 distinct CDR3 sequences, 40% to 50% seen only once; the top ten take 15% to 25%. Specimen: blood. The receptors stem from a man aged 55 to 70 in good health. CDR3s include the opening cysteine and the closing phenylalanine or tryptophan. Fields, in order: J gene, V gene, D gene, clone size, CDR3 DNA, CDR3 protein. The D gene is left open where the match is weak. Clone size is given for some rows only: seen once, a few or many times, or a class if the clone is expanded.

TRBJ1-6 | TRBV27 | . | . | TGTGCCAGCAGTTTGACGGTTTACGATAATTCACCCCTCCACTTT | CASSLTVYDNSPLHF
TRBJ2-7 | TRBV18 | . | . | TGTGCCAGCTCACCACTCTCGGACTACGAGCAGTACTTC | CASSPLSDYEQYF
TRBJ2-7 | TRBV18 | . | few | TGTGCCAGCTCACCACCAGTCGGTAGGGGCCTTATGAACGAGCAGTACTTC | CASSPPVGRGLMNEQYF
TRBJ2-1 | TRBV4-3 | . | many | TGCGCCAGCAGCCAAGACCCCCCAGGGGCTACGGGGGAGCAGTTCTTC | CASSQDPPGATGEQFF
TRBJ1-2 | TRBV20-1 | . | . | TGCAGTGCCCCGAGTCGGGGGTTCTATGGCTACACCTTC | CSAPSRGFYGYTF
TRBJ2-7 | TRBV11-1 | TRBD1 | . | TGTGCCAGCAGCTTAGAGACAGGGTCCTACGAGCAGTACTTC | CASSLETGSYEQYF
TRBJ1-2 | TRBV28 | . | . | TGTGCCAGCAGTTTAAGAGAGATATACTCTAACTATGGCTACACCTTC | CASSLREIYSNYGYTF
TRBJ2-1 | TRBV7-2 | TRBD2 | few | TGTGCCAGCAGCTTGACTAGCGGGAATAATGAGCAGTTCTTC | CASSLTSGNNEQFF
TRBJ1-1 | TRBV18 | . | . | TGTGCCAGCTCACCACCCGGTAGCACTGAAGCTTTCTTT | CASSPPGSTEAFF
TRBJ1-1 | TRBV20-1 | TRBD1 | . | TGCAGTGCATTTCAGGGGGCAGTTCGGACTGAAGCTTTCTTT | CSAFQGAVRTEAFF
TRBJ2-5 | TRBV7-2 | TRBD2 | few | TGTGCCAGCAGCGCTAGCGGGGGGGCTGAGACCCAGTACTTC | CASSASGGAETQYF
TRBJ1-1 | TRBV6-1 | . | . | TGTGCCAGCAGTTGGACAGCCGGCAGCACTGAAGCTTTCTTT | CASSWTAGSTEAFF
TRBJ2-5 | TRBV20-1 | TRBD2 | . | TGCAGTGCCCGCGGGCTAGCGGGGGGCACCTACAATGAGCAGTACTTC | CSARGLAGGTYNEQYF
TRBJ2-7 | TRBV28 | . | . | TGTGCCAGCAGTTTATCCTATACGGGACTCCGGGACCCCTACGAGCAGTACTTC | CASSLSYTGLRDPYEQYF
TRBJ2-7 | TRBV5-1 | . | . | TGCGCCAGCAGCCCAAAAAGCGGGCTCTCCTACGAGCAGTACTTC | CASSPKSGLSYEQYF
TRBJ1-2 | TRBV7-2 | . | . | TGTGCCAGCAGCCTCCGGGGGAGGAGACAGTCCCCTAACTATGGCTACACCTTC | CASSLRGRRQSPNYGYTF
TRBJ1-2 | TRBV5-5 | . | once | TGTGCCAGCGGCTTCTATGACAGGACTAACTATGGCTACACCTTC | CASGFYDRTNYGYTF
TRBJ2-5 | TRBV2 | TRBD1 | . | TGTGCCAGCAAGATACAGGGGGTAGTGAACAATGAGCAGTACTTC | CASKIQGVVNNEQYF
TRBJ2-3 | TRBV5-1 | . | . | TGCGCCAGCAGCTTGGCCGCCAGCGACACAGATACGCAGTATTTT | CASSLAASDTDTQYF
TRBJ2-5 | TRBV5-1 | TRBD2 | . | TGCGCCAACAGCTTGTCCAGCGGGGGAGGTGGAGAGACCCAGTACTTC | CANSLSSGGGGETQYF
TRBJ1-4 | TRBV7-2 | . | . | TGTGCCAGCAGCCTTAATACATTGGAAGGAAAACTGTTTTTT | CASSLNTLEGKLFF
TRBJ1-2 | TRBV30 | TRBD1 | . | TGTGCCTCGGACAGGGAAGACAAACAACATGGCTACACCTTC | CASDREDKQHGYTF
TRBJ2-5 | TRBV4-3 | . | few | TGCGCCAGCAGCCAAGATTTTGTAGCGGAGAACCAAGAGACCCAGTACTTC | CASSQDFVAENQETQYF
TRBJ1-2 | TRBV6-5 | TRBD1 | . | TGTGCCAGCACTGCAACCATCCCGACAGGGGGTGAAGGCTACACCTTC | CASTATIPTGGEGYTF
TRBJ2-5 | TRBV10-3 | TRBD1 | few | TGTGCCATCAGTACCGGGACAGGGGAATTAGAGACCCAGTACTTC | CAISTGTGELETQYF
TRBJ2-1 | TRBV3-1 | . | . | TGTGCCAGCAGCCAAGATACGGGGGTTTCCCACAATGAGCAGTTCTTC | CASSQDTGVSHNEQFF
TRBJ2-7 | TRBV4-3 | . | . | TGCGCCAGCAGCCAAGCCACGCGACAGGACCCATACGAGCAGTACTTC | CASSQATRQDPYEQYF
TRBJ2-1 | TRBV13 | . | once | TGTGCCAGCAGCTCCCCGGAGGGCAATGAGCAGTTCTTC | CASSSPEGNEQFF
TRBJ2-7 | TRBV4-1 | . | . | TGCGCCAGCAGCCAAGAAGGGGACGGGGAGACCCGGTACTTC | CASSQEGDGETRYF
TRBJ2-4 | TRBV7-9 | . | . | TGTGCCAGCAGCCCCGCAGGGGTCCTAGCCAAAAACATTCAGTACTTC | CASSPAGVLAKNIQYF
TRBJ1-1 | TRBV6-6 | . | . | TGTGCCAGCAGTTACACTCAGGGGAACACTGAAGCTTTCTTT | CASSYTQGNTEAFF
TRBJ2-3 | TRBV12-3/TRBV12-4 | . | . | TGTGCCAGCAGTTTACAAATAGGAGGGACAGATACGCAGTATTTT | CASSLQIGGTDTQYF
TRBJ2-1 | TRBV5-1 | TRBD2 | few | TGCGCCAGCAGAATCCTTAGCGGGGGGTATAGCTCCTACAATGAGCAGTTCTTC | CASRILSGGYSSYNEQFF
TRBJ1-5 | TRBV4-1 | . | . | TGCGCCAGCAGGGCACAGGCCTCGGACGATCAGCCCCAGCATTTT | CASRAQASDDQPQHF
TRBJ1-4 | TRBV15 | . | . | TGTGCCACCAGCAGAGATGGGCTGACACGCGATGGGACTAATGAAAAACTGTTTTTT | CATSRDGLTRDGTNEKLFF
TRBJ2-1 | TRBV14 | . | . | TGTGCCAGCAGCCAAGATTTTGGGGATGAGCAGTTCTTC | CASSQDFGDEQFF
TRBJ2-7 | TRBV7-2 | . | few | TGTGCCAGCAGCGAAGGACCAGGAATTTCCTACGAGCAGTACTTC | CASSEGPGISYEQYF
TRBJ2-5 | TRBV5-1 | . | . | TGCGCCAGCACCTCGGGCGGGGTAAGAGAGACCCAGTACTTC | CASTSGGVRETQYF
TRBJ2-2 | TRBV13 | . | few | TGTGCCAGCTCGGCGGGACCTCAGGTTGGGGAGCTGTTTTTT | CASSAGPQVGELFF
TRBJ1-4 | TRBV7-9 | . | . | TGTGCCAGCAGCTTAGCCCAGCGGGGCGAAAAACTGTTTTTT | CASSLAQRGEKLFF
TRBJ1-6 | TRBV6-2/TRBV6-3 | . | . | TGTGCCAGCAGTTACGCAGGGTGGAATTCACCCCTCCACTTT | CASSYAGWNSPLHF
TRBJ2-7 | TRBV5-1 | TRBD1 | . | TGCGCCAGCAGCTCGATAATGGCCGGGACAGGGAAAGACGAGCAGTACTTC | CASSSIMAGTGKDEQYF
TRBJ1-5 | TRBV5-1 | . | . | TGCGCCAGCAGCCCGAGGCCGGATCAGCCCCAGCATTTT | CASSPRPDQPQHF
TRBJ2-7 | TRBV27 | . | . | TGTGCCAGCAGACGAGACAGGTTCTACGAGCAGTACTTC | CASRRDRFYEQYF
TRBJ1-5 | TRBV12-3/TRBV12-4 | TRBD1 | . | TGTGCCAGCAGCCCAGGGGGCTCACGGCCCCAGCATTTT | CASSPGGSRPQHF
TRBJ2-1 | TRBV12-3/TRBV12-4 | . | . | TGTGCCAGCAGTGCGCCAAACGGCCTGGGCAATGAGCAGTTCTTC | CASSAPNGLGNEQFF
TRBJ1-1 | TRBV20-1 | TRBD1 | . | TGTAGTGCTAGAGGGCTAGGACAGGGGAACACTGAGGCTTTCTTT | CSARGLGQGNTEAFF
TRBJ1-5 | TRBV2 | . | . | TGTGCCAGCAGTGCTTCAGGGGTGGGCCAGCCCCAGCATTTT | CASSASGVGQPQHF
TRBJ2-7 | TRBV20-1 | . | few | TGCAGTGCTAGAAACAGGAACTCCTACGAGCAGTACTTC | CSARNRNSYEQYF
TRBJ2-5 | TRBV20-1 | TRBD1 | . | TGCAGTGCCACGGATCCACGGACAGGTGGGGGTGAGCAGTACTTC | CSATDPRTGGGEQYF
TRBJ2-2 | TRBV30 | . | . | TGTGCCTGGAGTGTACTGGCAGGCGTGAACACCGGGGAGCTGTTTTTT | CAWSVLAGVNTGELFF
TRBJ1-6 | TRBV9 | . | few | TGTGCCAGCAGCGCCCGGCTGAGGAGTTCACCCCTCCACTTT | CASSARLRSSPLHF
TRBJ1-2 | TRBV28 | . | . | TGTGCCAGCAGTCCACGGGCGGGGCACTATGGCTACACCTTC | CASSPRAGHYGYTF
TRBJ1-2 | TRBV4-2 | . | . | TGTGCCAGCAGCCAGGGCCGGGCCGTGGGCTACACCTTC | CASSQGRAVGYTF
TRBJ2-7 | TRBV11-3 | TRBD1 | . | TGTGCCAGCAGCTCCGGGGGGACAGGGGTGAGCGAGCAGTACTTC | CASSSGGTGVSEQYF
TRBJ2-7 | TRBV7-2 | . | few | TGTGCCAGCAGCTTAATCATCCTCGGACAACCCTACGAGCAGTACTTC | CASSLIILGQPYEQYF
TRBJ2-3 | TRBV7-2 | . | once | TGTGCCAGCAAGGCCTTACGGGCAGATACGCAGTATTTT | CASKALRADTQYF
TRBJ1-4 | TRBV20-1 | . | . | TGCAGTGCTATAGGGGATGAAAAACTGTTTTTT | CSAIGDEKLFF
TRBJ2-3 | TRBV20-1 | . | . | TGCAGTGCTATGAGGGACACAGATACGCAGTATTTT | CSAMRDTDTQYF
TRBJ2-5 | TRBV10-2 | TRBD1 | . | TGCGCCAGCAGTGAGGGAAGGGGGCGCATGGAGACCCAGTACTTC | CASSEGRGRMETQYF